The 18 T cell receptor beta chains given below trace back to one sample, sequenced in a study of spatial heterogeneity in lung cancer (dated by TCRdb to between 2018 and 2020). The time point label for this specimen denotes: sample taken at primary tumor resection. Receptor amplification or capture employed 5' RACE. The sequencer was a NextSeq 500. TCRdb redid the processing of the public reads, applying fastp at Q25 and MiXCR, and retained in-frame beta chains. Each CDR3 protein appears once, grouped with its most common genes and DNA. The sample records around 26,000 distinct CDR3 sequences, around 7% of which are singletons. Over 11% of the sample goes to the ten largest clones. This specimen consisted of PBMCs, obtained at surgery. The source of these receptors is a male donor with early-stage non-small cell lung cancer.

Judged by abundance, this clonotype is medium-sized. This CDR3 is CASRMPGMYNEQFF. The CDR3 nucleotides are TGTGCCAGCAGGATGCCTGGGATGTACAATGAGCAGTTCTTC. The V and J genes are TRBV12-3 or TRBV12-4 and TRBJ2-1; D unresolved. The length of the CDR3 is 14 residues. V was clipped by 6 bases and J by 4 bases, with 13 bases between them.

This clonotype was seen repeatedly, ten times or more. The gene calls are TRBV12-3 or TRBV12-4 and TRBJ2-2; D possibly corresponds to TRBD1 (5 bases). Trimming pared 6 bases from V and 7 bases from J, leaving 12 bases between. This CDR3 comprises 13 residues. The CDR3 loop is CASSWGEVGELFF. CDR3 bases: TGTGCCAGCAGCTGGGGCGAGGTCGGGGAGCTGTTTTTT.

The genes are TRBV7-2 and TRBJ2-1, with TRBD2 matching 10 bases. The CDR3 sequence is 17 residues long. V lost 5 bases to trimming and J lost 4 bases; unmatched junction nucleotides: 11. Germline CDR1 reads SGHTA; CDR2 reads FQGNSA. CDR3 nucleotide sequence: TGTGCCAGCAGCCCCCGGGGTAGCGGGGGGCGATACAATGAGCAGTTCTTC. The encoded protein is CASSPRGSGGRYNEQFF.

The chain has TRBV20-1 and TRBJ2-3; D possibly matches TRBD1 or TRBD2 (5 bases each). The CDR3 is 13 residues long. Germline V lookup: CDR1 DFQATT, CDR2 SNEGSKA (reference sequence). The V gene lost 2 bases and the J gene lost 1 base, with 7 bases spanning the gap. This CDR3 is CSARRGGTDTQYF. DNA for the CDR3: TGCAGTGCTAGAAGAGGGGGCACAGATACGCAGTATTTT.

This chain joins TRBV20-1 and TRBJ2-3; 10 bases align to TRBD2. Germline V lookup: CDR1 DFQATT, CDR2 SNEGSKA (reference sequence). The CDR3 is made up of 14 amino acids. V lost 6 bases, J lost 1 base, and 4 bases stayed unmatched. The CDR3 sequence is CSAMGTSGTDTQYF. The CDR3 DNA follows: TGCAGTGCCATGGGGACTAGCGGCACAGATACGCAGTATTTT.

This clonotype was seen at least ten times. The J gene is TRBJ2-7, the V gene TRBV6-5; D perhaps matches TRBD2 (5 bases). Trimming removed 0 bases from V and 6 bases from J, with 15 bases in between. This CDR3 has 15 amino acids. Germline V lookup: CDR1 MNHEY, CDR2 SVGAGI. The CDR3 loop reads CASSYSIGKAGEQYF. CDR3 DNA: TGTGCCAGCAGTTACTCGATCGGAAAGGCGGGCGAGCAGTACTTC.

The chain joins TRBV7-9 to TRBJ1-4; D is uncertain. Trimming stripped 5 bases from V and 6 bases from J, with 16 bases between. Germline V gives CDR1 SEHNR, CDR2 FQNEAQ (reference sequence). CDR3 size: 15 residues. The CDR3 DNA reads TGTGCCAGCAGCCCCCGTGAAGACCCGGATGAAAAACTGTTTTTT. This sequence encodes CASSPREDPDEKLFF. The full variable domain, rest sourced from reference TRBV7-9 and TRBJ1-4, is DTGVSQNPRHKITKRGQNVTFRCDPISEHNRLYWYRQTLGQGPEFLTYFQNEAQLEKSRLLSDRFSAERPKGSFSTLEIQRTEQGDSAMYLCASSPREDPDEKLFFGSGTQLSVL.

This clonotype has a count of ten or more. This rearrangement joins TRBV5-1 to TRBJ1-1; 10 bases are shared with TRBD1. The length of the CDR3 is 14 residues. With V trimmed by 4 bases and J by 4 bases, 4 bases remained unmatched. Germline-derived CDR1 and CDR2 are SGHRS and YFSETQ. The CDR3 nucleotides are TGCGCCAGCAGCCCGGACAGGGGGGCCACTGAAGCTTTCTTT. Protein: CASSPDRGATEAFF.

At least ten counts were recorded for this clonotype. The rearrangement links TRBV6-5 to TRBJ2-7, with a weak D call TRBD1 (5 bases). Looked up from germline, CDR1 is MNHEY and CDR2 is SVGAGI. The germline V and J ends were trimmed by 6 bases and 6 bases, with 12 bases remaining between them. The CDR3 extends over 12 amino acids. This chain's CDR3 is CASSREVGEQYF. CDR3 nucleotides: TGTGCCAGCAGCAGGGAAGTCGGCGAGCAGTACTTC.

The table lists this clonotype with many counts. The rearrangement joins TRBV20-1 to TRBJ1-3, with a weak D call TRBD1 (5 bases). The CDR3 sequence is 13 residues long. Germline V gene data show CDR1 as DFQATT and CDR2 as SNEGSKA (reference sequence). V gave up 3 bases and J gave up 3 bases, with 9 bases separating them. CDR3 residues: CSASRGNGNTIYF. The CDR3 nucleotides read TGCAGTGCTAGCCGGGGGAATGGAAACACCATATATTTT.

This clonotype was detected a few times. The chain joins TRBV7-2 to TRBJ2-5, with a possible D match to TRBD2 (6 bases). CDR1 and CDR2 (germline): SGHTA, FQGNSA. The CDR3 consists of 13 residues. V shed 3 bases and J shed 5 bases, with 10 bases lying between them. This CDR3 is CASSFRRGETQYF. The DNA for the CDR3 is TGTGCCAGCAGCTTTAGGAGGGGTGAGACCCAGTACTTC.

J is TRBJ1-3 and V is TRBV4-2; tentatively, D is TRBD1 (5 bases). The CDR3 is made up of 14 amino acids. V lost 3 bases, J lost 0 bases, and 6 bases lay in between. The germline V gene has CDR1 LGHNA and CDR2 YNFKEQ. CDR3 bases: TGTGCCAGCAGCCAGACAGTCTCTGGAAACACCATATATTTT. Protein product: CASSQTVSGNTIYF.

This clonotype was recorded many times. The J gene is TRBJ1-1, the V gene TRBV6-2 or TRBV6-3; D is ambiguous. Germline lookup yields CDR1 MNHEY and CDR2 SVGEGT. Trimming took off 4 bases at V and 3 bases at J, with 3 bases between the two ends. CDR3 length: 11 residues. CDR3 nucleotides: TGTGCCAGCAGTTCACACACTGAAGCTTTCTTT. Its translation is CASSSHTEAFF.

J is TRBJ1-2 and V is TRBV28, with D perhaps TRBD1 (5 bases). The ends were cut back, 2 bases at V and 4 bases at J, with 14 bases in the middle. This CDR3 has 15 amino acids. CDR1 is MDHEN, CDR2 SYDVKM, per germline. The CDR3 sequence: CASSLVPGGSYGYTF. The CDR3 bases are TGTGCCAGCAGTTTAGTCCCCGGGGGTAGCTATGGCTACACCTTC.

The table lists this clonotype with a few counts. V is TRBV29-1 and J is TRBJ2-7, with D maybe TRBD1 (5 bases). Germline CDR1 SQVTM, CDR2 ANQGSEA. Trimming stripped 6 bases from V and 3 bases from J, with 12 bases between. The CDR3 is 12 amino acids. In DNA, the CDR3 is TGCAGCGTACAGGTCGACGTCTACGAGCAGTACTTC. Its protein is CSVQVDVYEQYF.

The chain couples TRBV28 to TRBJ1-2; weak D call: TRBD1 (5 bases). This CDR3 comprises 13 residues. Trimming shortened V by 3 bases and J by 5 bases, and 10 bases separated the two germline ends. Looked up from germline, CDR1 is MDHEN and CDR2 is SYDVKM. DNA for the CDR3: TGTGCCAGCAGTTTCCAGGGTCGATATGGCTACACCTTC. This translates into CASSFQGRYGYTF.

This clonotype was found a few times. This may be a read error, as it is one base from a much larger clone. V is TRBV20-1 and J is TRBJ2-5; perhaps TRBD2 as D (6 bases). The CDR3 contains 13 residues. The germline V gene has CDR1 DFQATT and CDR2 SNEGSKA (reference sequence). V lost 3 bases to trimming and J lost 5 bases, with 13 bases between them. CDR3 sequence reads: CSASRGMHETQYF. The CDR3 nucleotides are TGCAGTGCTAGTCGCGGGATGCATGAGACCCAGTACTTC.

The chain joins TRBV9 to TRBJ2-4; D is perhaps TRBD1 or TRBD2 (6 bases each). Per the germline V gene, CDR1 is SGDLS and CDR2 is YYNGEE. The CDR3 runs to 13 residues. Trimming took off 4 bases at V and 8 bases at J, with 13 bases between the two ends. CDR3 sequence: CASSPRGRDIQYF. CDR3 nucleotide sequence: TGTGCCAGCAGCCCCCGGGGGCGAGACATTCAGTACTTC.